This T cell receptor (beta chain) was observed in a study of tumor-infiltrating lymphocytes in oesophageal squamous cell carcinoma. V dropped 4 bases and J dropped 1 base, with 22 bases sitting between them. This CDR3 has 18 residues. TCRdb recomputed calls from the PCR reads with MiXCR, one row per CDR3 protein. The sample has roughly 13,000 distinct CDR3 sequences; approximately 47% are singletons. Sequenced: normal esophageal tissue next to the tumor. The rearrangement joins TRBV12-3 or TRBV12-4 to TRBJ2-5; weak D call: TRBD2 (7 bases). This TCR was recovered from a male donor with esophageal squamous cell carcinoma. CDR3 DNA: TGTGCCAGCAGTTCCTCTTGGGGGGGGAACAGGGTCCAAGAGACCCAGTACTTC. Translated, it gives CASSSSWGGNRVQETQYF.